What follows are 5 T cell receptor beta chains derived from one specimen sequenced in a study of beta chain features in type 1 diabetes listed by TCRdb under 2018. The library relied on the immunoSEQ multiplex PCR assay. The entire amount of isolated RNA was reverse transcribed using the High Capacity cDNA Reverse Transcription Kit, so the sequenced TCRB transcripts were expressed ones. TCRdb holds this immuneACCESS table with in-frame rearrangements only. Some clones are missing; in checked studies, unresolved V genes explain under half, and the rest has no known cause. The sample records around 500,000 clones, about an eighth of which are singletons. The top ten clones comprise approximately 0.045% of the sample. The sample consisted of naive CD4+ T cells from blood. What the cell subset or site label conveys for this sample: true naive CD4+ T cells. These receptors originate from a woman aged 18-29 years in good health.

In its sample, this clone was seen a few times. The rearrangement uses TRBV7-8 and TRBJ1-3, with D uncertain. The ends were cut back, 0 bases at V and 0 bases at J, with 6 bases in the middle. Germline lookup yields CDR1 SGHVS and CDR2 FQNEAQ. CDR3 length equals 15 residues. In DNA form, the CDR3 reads TGTGCCAGCAGCTTAGCGCCGGACTCTGGAAACACCATATATTTT. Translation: CASSLAPDSGNTIYF.

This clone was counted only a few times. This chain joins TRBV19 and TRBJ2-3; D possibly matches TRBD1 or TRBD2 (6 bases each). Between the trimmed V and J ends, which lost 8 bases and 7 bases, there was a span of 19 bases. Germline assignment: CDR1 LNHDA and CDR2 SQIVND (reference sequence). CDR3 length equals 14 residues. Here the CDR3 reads CASGSGASSNTQYF. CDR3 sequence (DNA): TGTGCCAGTGGGTCGGGGGCCAGCTCGAATACGCAGTATTTT.

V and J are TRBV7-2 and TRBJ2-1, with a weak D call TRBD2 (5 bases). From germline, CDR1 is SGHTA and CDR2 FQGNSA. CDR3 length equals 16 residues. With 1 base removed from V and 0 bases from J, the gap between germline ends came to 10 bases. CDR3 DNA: TGTGCCAGCAGCTTAGGACTACTTAGCTCCTACAATGAGCAGTTCTTC. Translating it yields CASSLGLLSSYNEQFF.

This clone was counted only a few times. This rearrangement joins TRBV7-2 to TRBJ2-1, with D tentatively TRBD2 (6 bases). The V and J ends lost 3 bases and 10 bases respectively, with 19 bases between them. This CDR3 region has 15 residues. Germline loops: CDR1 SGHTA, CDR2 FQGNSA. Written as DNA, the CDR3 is TGTGCCAGCAGCTTTCGCGGGCTAGCGAAAGGGGAGCAGTTCTTC. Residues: CASSFRGLAKGEQFF.

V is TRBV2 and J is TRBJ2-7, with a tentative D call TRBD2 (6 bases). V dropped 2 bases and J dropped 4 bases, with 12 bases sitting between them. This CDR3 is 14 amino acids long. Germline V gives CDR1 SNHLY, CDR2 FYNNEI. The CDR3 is CASSETGRRYEQYV. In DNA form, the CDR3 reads TGTGCCAGCAGTGAAACTGGGAGGCGGTACGAGCAGTACGTC.